One sample yielded the 3 T cell receptor beta chains listed below, sequenced in a study of neoadjuvant anti-PD-1 for oral cavity cancer. This sample's time point: after neoadjuvant nivolumab, at surgical resection. Using immunoSEQ multiplex PCR, the repertoire was profiled, and TCRdb retains in-frame clones only, with some absent. The data show around 68,000 clones, about 86% seen once. Source: PBMCs, taken after nivolumab (anti-PD-1) treatment. The receptors shown here come from a person aged 35 to 85 with oral cavity squamous cell carcinoma.

The chain couples TRBV19 to TRBJ1-6, with no clear D. This CDR3 spans 14 amino acids. V lost 4 bases and J lost 10, with 14 bases in between. Germline CDR1 and CDR2: LNHDA and SQIVND (reference sequence). CDR3 amino acids: CASSTGMEGSPLHF. The CDR3 DNA reads as TGTGCCAGTAGTACGGGGATGGAAGGCTCACCCCTCCACTTT.

This clone occurred a few times. The CDR3 protein is CASSLPPTGDLRNSPLHF. CDR3 sequence (DNA): TGCGCCAGCAGCCTCCCCCCGACAGGGGACCTTAGGAATTCACCCCTCCACTTT. This chain links TRBV4-1 with TRBJ1-6; 8 bases fit TRBD1. Trimming took 4 bases from V and 7 from J; bases not matched to a gene: 15. The length of the CDR3 is 18 residues. Germline values: CDR1 MGHRA, CDR2 YSYEKL.

This clone was detected once. The J gene is TRBJ1-5, the V gene TRBV7-8, with D unresolved. This CDR3 contains 15 residues. Germline V CDR1 and CDR2: SGHVS, FQNEAQ. V dropped 7 bases and J dropped 0 bases, with 13 bases sitting between them. CDR3 sequence: CASTLSRDSNQPQHF. CDR3 nucleotides: TGTGCCAGCACCCTTAGTCGCGATAGCAATCAGCCCCAGCATTTT. The full variable domain, in which reference TRBV7-8 and TRBJ1-5 provide the parts outside the CDR3, is GAGVSQSPRYKVAKRGQDVALRCDPISGHVSLFWYQQALGQGPEFLTYFQNEAQLDKSGLPSDRFFAERPEGSVSTLKIQRTQQEDSAVYLCASTLSRDSNQPQHFGDGTRLSIL.